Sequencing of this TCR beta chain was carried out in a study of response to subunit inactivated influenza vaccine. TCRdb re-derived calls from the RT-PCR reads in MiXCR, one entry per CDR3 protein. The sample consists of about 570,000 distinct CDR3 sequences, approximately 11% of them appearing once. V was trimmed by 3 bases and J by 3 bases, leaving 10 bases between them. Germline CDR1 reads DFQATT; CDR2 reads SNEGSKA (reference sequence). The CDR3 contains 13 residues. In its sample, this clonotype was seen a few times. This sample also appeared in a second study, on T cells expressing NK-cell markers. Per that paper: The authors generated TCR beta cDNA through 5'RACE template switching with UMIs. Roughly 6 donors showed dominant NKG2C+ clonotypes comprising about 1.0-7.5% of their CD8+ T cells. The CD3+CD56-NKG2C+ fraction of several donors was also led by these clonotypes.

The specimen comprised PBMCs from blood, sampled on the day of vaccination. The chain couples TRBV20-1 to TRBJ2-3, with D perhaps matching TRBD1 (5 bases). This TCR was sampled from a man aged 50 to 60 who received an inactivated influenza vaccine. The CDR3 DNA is TGCAGTGCTAGGGCCGACAGAACAGATACGCAGTATTTT. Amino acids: CSARADRTDTQYF.